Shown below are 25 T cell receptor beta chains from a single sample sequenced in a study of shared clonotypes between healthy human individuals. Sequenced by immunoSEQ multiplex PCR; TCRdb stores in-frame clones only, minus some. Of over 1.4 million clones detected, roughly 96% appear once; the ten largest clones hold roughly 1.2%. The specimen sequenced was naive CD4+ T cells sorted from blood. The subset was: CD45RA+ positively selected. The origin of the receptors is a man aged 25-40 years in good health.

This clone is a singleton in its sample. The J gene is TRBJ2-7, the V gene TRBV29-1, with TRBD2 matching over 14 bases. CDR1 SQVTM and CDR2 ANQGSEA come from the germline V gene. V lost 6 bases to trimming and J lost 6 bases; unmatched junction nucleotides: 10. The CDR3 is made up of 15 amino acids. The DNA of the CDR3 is TGCAGCGTAGCCCATGGGACTAGCGGGAGCCGCGAGCAGTACTTC. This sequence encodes CSVAHGTSGSREQYF.

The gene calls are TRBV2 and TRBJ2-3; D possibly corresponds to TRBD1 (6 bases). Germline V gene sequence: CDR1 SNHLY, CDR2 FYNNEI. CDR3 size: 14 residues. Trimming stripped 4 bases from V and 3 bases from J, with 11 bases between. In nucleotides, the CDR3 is TGTGCCAGCAGTGTGACAGGCGGGACAGATACGCAGTATTTT. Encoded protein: CASSVTGGTDTQYF. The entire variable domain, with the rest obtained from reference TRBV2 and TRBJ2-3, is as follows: EPEVTQTPSHQVTQMGQEVILRCVPISNHLYFYWYRQILGQKVEFLVSFYNNEISEKSEIFDDQFSVERPDGSNFTLKIRSTKLEDSAMYFCASSVTGGTDTQYFGPGTRLTVL.

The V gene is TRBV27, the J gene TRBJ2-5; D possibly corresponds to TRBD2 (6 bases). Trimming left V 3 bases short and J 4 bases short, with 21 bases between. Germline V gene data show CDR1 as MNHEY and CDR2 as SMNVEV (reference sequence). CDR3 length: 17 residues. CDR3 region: CASSFSGDSTKRETQYF. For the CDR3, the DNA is TGTGCCAGCAGTTTTTCGGGGGACTCAACAAAGCGAGAGACCCAGTACTTC.

CDR3 residues: CASTWDRTEDTQYF. Written as DNA, the CDR3 is TGTGCCAGCACCTGGGACAGGACTGAAGATACGCAGTATTTT. The rearrangement uses TRBV2 and TRBJ2-3; 8 nucleotides match TRBD1. CDR3 length equals 14 residues. Trimming removed 7 bases from V and 5 bases from J; junction bases left unmatched: 8. CDR1 and CDR2 from the germline V gene are SNHLY and FYNNEI.

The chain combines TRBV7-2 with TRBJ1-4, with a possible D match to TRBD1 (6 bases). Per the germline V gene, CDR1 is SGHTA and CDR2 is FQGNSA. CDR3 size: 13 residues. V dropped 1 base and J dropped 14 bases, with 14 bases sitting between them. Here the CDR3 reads CASSLVSGGQLFF. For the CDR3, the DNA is TGTGCCAGCAGCTTAGTATCCGGGGGGCAGCTGTTTTTT.

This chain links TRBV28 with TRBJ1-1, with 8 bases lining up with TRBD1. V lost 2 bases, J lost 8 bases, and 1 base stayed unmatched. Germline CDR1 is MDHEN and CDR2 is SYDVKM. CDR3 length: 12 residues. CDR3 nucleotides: TGTGCCAGCAGTTTAAGACAGGGGGAAGCTTTCTTT. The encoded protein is CASSLRQGEAFF.

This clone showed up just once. The CDR3 region is CASLPPPREQYF. The CDR3 coding sequence is TGTGCCAGCCTACCGCCGCCTCGCGAGCAGTACTTC. The chain recombines TRBV27 with TRBJ2-7; D is ambiguous. Trimming cost V 8 bases and J 6 bases, with 14 bases left between them. CDR1 is MNHEY and CDR2 is SMNVEV in the germline V gene (reference sequence). CDR3 size: 12 residues.

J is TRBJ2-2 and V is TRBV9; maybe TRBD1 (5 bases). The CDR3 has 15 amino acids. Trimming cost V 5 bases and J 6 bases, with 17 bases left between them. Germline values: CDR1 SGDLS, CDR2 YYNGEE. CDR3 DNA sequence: TGTGCCAGCAGTCCACTCCCAGGGCAACCCGGGGAGCTGTTTTTT. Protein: CASSPLPGQPGELFF.

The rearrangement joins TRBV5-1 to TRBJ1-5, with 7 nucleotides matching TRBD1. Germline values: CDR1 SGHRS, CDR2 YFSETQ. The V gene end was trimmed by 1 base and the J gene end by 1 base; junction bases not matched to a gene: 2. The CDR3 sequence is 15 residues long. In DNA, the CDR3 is TGCGCCAGCAGCTTGAGGACAGGCAGCAATCAGCCCCAGCATTTT. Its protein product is CASSLRTGSNQPQHF.

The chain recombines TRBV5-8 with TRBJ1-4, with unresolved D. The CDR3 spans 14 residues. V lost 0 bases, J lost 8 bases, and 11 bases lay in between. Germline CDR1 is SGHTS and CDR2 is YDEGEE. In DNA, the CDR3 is TGTGCCAGCAGCTTGGGGGGAGGAAGCGAAAAACTGTTTTTT. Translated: CASSLGGGSEKLFF.

This CDR3 is CASSGGRTSFGYTF. The DNA for the CDR3 is TGTGCCAGTTCAGGGGGCAGAACGTCTTTTGGCTACACCTTC. The J gene is TRBJ1-2, the V gene TRBV19; 8 positions match TRBD1. Trimming removed 8 bases from V and 7 bases from J; junction bases left unmatched: 12. Germline V gives CDR1 LNHDA, CDR2 SQIVND (reference sequence). This CDR3 is 14 amino acids long.

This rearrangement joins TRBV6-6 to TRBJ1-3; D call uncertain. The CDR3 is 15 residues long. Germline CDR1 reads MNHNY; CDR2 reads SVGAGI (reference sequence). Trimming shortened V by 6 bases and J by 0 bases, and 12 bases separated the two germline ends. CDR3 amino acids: CASRRRANSGNTIYF. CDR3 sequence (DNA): TGTGCCAGCAGGAGGAGGGCCAACTCTGGAAACACCATATATTTT.

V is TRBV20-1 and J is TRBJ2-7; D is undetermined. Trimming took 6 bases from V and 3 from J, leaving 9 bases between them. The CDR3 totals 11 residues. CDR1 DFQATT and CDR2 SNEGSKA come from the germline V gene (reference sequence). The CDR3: CSARPGYEQYF. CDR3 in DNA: TGCAGTGCGAGACCGGGCTACGAGCAGTACTTC.

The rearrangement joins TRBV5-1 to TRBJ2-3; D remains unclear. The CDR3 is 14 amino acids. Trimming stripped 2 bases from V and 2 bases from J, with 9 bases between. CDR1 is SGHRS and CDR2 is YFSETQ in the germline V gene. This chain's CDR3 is CASSFGSNTDTQYF. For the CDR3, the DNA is TGCGCCAGCAGCTTCGGTTCAAACACAGATACGCAGTATTTT.

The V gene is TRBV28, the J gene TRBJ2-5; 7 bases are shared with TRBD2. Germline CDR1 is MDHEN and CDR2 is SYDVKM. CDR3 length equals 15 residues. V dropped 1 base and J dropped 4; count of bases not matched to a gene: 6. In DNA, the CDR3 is TGTGCCAGCAGTTTATTGGGGACTACCGGAGAGACCCAGTACTTC. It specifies CASSLLGTTGETQYF.

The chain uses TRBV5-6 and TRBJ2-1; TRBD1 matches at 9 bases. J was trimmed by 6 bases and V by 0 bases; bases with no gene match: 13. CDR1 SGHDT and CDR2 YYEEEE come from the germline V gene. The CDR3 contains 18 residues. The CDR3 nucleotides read TGTGCCAGCAGCTTGGTCGTGGGTGGGACAGGGAGTCTCAATGAGCAGTTCTTC. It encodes CASSLVVGGTGSLNEQFF.

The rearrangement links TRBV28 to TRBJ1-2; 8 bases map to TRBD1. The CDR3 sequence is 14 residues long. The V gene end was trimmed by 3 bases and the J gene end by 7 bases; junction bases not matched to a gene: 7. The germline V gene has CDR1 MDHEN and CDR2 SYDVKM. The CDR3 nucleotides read TGTGCCAGCAGTTTCCCGGGACAGGCTTCTGGCTACACCTTC. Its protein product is CASSFPGQASGYTF.

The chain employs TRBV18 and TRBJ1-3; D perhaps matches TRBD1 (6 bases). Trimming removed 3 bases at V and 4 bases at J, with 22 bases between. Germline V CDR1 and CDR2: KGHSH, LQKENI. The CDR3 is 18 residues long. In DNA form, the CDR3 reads TGTGCCAGCTCACCGCTTTCCCACCACAGGGCCACAGGAAACACCATATATTTT. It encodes CASSPLSHHRATGNTIYF.

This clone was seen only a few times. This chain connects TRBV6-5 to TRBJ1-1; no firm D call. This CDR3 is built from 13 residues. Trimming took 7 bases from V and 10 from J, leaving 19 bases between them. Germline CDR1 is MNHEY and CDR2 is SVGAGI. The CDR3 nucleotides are TGTGCCAGCACCCGGTCAGGTCTGGGCGTAGCTTTCTTT. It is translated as CASTRSGLGVAFF.

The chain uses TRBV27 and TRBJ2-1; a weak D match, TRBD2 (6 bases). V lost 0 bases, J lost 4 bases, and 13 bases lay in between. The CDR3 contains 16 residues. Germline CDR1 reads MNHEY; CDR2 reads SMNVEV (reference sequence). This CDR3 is CASSLSGRAGYNEQFF. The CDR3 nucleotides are TGTGCCAGCAGTTTATCAGGCAGGGCGGGATACAATGAGCAGTTCTTC.

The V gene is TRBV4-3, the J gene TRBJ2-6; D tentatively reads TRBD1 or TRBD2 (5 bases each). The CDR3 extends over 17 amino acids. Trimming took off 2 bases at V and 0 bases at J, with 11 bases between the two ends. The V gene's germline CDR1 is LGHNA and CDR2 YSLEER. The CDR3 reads CASSQTGRNSGANVLTF. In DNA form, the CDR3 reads TGCGCCAGCAGCCAAACGGGACGTAACTCTGGGGCCAACGTCCTGACTTTC.

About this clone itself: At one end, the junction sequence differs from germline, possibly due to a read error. The CDR3 nucleotides are TGTGCCAGCAGCCAAGATTCGTTCGGCTACGCCTTC. The encoded protein is CASSQDSFGYAF. This chain joins TRBV14 and TRBJ1-2; D is uncertain. The CDR3 covers 12 residues. The germline CDR1 and CDR2 sequences are SGHDN and FVKESK.

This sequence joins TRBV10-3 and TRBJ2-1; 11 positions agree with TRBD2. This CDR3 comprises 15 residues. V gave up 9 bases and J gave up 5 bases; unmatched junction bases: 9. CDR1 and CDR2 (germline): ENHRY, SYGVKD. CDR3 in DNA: TGTGCCATACGAATAGCGGGAGGGCCGAACAATGAGCAGTTCTTC. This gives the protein CAIRIAGGPNNEQFF.

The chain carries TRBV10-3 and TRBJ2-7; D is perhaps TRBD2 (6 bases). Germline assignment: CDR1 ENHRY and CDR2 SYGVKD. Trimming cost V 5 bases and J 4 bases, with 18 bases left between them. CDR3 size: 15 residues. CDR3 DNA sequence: TGTGCCATCAGTCATTCGGGCGGGAAGGCTTACGAGCAGTACTTC. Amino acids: CAISHSGGKAYEQYF.

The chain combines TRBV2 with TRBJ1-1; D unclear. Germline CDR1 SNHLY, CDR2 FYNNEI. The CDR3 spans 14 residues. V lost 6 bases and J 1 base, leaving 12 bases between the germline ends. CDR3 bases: TGTGCCAGCAGCAACCGACACAAGAACACTGAAGCTTTCTTT. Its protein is CASSNRHKNTEAFF. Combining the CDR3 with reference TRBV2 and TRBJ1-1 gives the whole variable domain EPEVTQTPSHQVTQMGQEVILRCVPISNHLYFYWYRQILGQKVEFLVSFYNNEISEKSEIFDDQFSVERPDGSNFTLKIRSTKLEDSAMYFCASSNRHKNTEAFFGQGTRLTVV.